The source of this T cell receptor beta chain is a study of CXCR3-negative and CXCR3-positive naive CD8 T cells. This CDR3 comprises 14 residues. CDR1 is KGHDR, CDR2 SFDVKD, per germline. UMI-labeled TRB cDNA libraries were prepared by 5' RACE. TCRdb re-called the 5' RACE reads and gives one entry per CDR3 protein, without DNA. This sample lists 70,000 to 95,000 distinct CDR3 sequences; its ten largest clones have around 1.7%. Sequenced input: naive CXCR3- CD8+ T cells from blood. Described subset: CD45RO-CCR7+CD27+CD95- naive CD8+ T cells lacking CXCR3 (TNR3-). The chain couples TRBV24-1 to TRBJ2-7; no DNA is available, so the TRBD2 call from TCRdb remains unchecked. This sequence originates from a human donor in good health. Some clones in this sample may be carry-over from other donors' samples. The CDR3 is CATSVSGTLTEQYF.